These 25 T cell receptor beta chains share one sample of origin, sequenced in a study of T-cell reconstitution after alpha-beta-depleted transplantation in children. Preparation of the TCRbeta library used unique molecular identifiers. TCRdb re-called the PCR reads with MiXCR, one entry per CDR3 protein. The repertoire includes just under 550,000 distinct CDR3 sequences, 15% to 20% of them detected once, and roughly 3.3% sits in the top ten. The starting material was PBMCs from the stem cell graft donor, obtained from the stem cell graft. The receptors originated from a human donor who donated a stem cell graft to a child with acute lymphoblastic leukemia.

The chain has TRBV30 and TRBJ1-1; D not resolved. Germline-derived CDR1 and CDR2 are GTSNPN and SVGIG (reference sequence). Trimming stripped 2 bases from V and 5 bases from J, with 12 bases between. The CDR3 has 13 amino acids. CDR3 sequence: CAWSWVGGTEAFF. The CDR3 DNA reads as TGTGCCTGGAGTTGGGTGGGAGGAACTGAAGCTTTCTTT.

This clonotype was detected only a few times. The chain carries TRBV20-1 and TRBJ1-1, with a possible D match to TRBD1 (6 bases). The V end was cut by 5 bases, the J end by 1 base, with 23 bases between. Germline-derived CDR1 and CDR2 are DFQATT and SNEGSKA (reference sequence). The CDR3 loop spans 17 amino acids. The CDR3 bases are TGCAGTGCTCTCCGGAGTGGGGCGGGGGCGCAGAACACTGAAGCTTTCTTT. Residues: CSALRSGAGAQNTEAFF.

This chain uses TRBV5-1 with TRBJ2-7; 12 bases are a match to TRBD2. J gave up 7 bases and V 3 bases, and 8 bases lay outside the gene matches. The germline V gene encodes CDR1 SGHRS and CDR2 YFSETQ. This CDR3 has 15 residues. Here the CDR3 DNA reads TGCGCCAGCAGCTGGGCTGGACTAGCGGGACGGGAGCAGTACTTC. Translation: CASSWAGLAGREQYF.

This chain joins TRBV20-1 and TRBJ2-2; D is ambiguous. With 0 bases removed from V and 0 bases from J, the gap between germline ends came to 11 bases. CDR1 and CDR2 (germline): DFQATT, SNEGSKA (reference sequence). The CDR3 spans 16 residues. In DNA, the CDR3 is TGCAGTGCTAGAGATTGGGCGACTGCGAACACCGGGGAGCTGTTTTTT. Encoded protein: CSARDWATANTGELFF.

This clonotype was seen a handful of times. V and J are TRBV7-9 and TRBJ2-7; D gene unclear. The germline V gene has CDR1 SEHNR and CDR2 FQNEAQ (reference sequence). V was cut by 1 base and J by 0 bases, with 13 bases left in between. This CDR3 region has 16 residues. CDR3 sequence reads: CASSLVYGFSSYEQYF. CDR3 nucleotides: TGTGCCAGCAGCTTAGTGTACGGATTCAGCTCCTACGAGCAGTACTTC.

The sample holds a few counts of this clonotype. The chain has TRBV5-1 and TRBJ2-5; D may be TRBD1 (6 bases). Germline CDR1 is SGHRS and CDR2 is YFSETQ. Trimming took 0 bases from V and 3 from J, leaving 12 bases between them. The CDR3 is made up of 15 amino acids. CDR3 protein: CASSLVGAAKETQYF. DNA for the CDR3: TGCGCCAGCAGCTTGGTGGGGGCCGCGAAAGAGACCCAGTACTTC. Together with reference TRBV5-1 and TRBJ2-5, the CDR3 gives the full variable domain: KAGVTQTPRYLIKTRGQQVTLSCSPISGHRSVSWYQQTPGQGLQFLFEYFSETQRNKGNFPGRFSGRQFSNSRSEMNVSTLELGDSALYLCASSLVGAAKETQYFGPGTRLLVL.

This clonotype occurred a few times. The V and J genes are TRBV5-1 and TRBJ2-7; 7 bases are a match to TRBD2. The germline V gene has CDR1 SGHRS and CDR2 YFSETQ. The CDR3 is 15 amino acids. Trimming at V came to 5 bases and at J to 0 bases, leaving 8 bases not matched to a gene. The CDR3 bases are TGCGCCAGCAGAAACGGGACTAATCTCTCCTACGAGCAGTACTTC. Its translation: CASRNGTNLSYEQYF.

The chain couples TRBV12-3 or TRBV12-4 to TRBJ2-7; D is uncertain. The CDR3 totals 13 residues. Trimming stripped 5 bases from V and 3 bases from J, with 11 bases between. CDR3 sequence (DNA): TGTGCCAGCAGTCCCGTACGGAACTACGAGCAGTACTTC. Translated, it gives CASSPVRNYEQYF.

V gene TRBV14 combines with J gene TRBJ2-1; possible D gene TRBD2, 6 bases. The length of the CDR3 is 17 residues. CDR1 SGHDN and CDR2 FVKESK come from the germline V gene. Trimming shortened V by 4 bases and J by 8 bases, and 24 bases separated the two germline ends. The CDR3 DNA reads as TGTGCCAGCAGCCCCCCAATTTGGACTATGGGGTGGGATGAGCAGTTCTTC. It yields the protein CASSPPIWTMGWDEQFF. Filled out from reference TRBV14 and TRBJ2-1, the complete variable domain reads EAGVTQFPSHSVIEKGQTVTLRCDPISGHDNLYWYRRVMGKEIKFLLHFVKESKQDESGMPNNRFLAERTGGTYSTLKVQPAELEDSGVYFCASSPPIWTMGWDEQFFGPGTRLTVL.

This clonotype was counted only a few times. The chain recombines TRBV12-3 or TRBV12-4 with TRBJ2-3, with D hard to call. The CDR3 is 17 amino acids. V lost 0 bases, J lost 2 bases, and 15 bases lay in between. The CDR3 nucleotides read TGTGCCAGCAGTTTAGCGGGTTGGGCGGACCTCACAGATACGCAGTATTTT. Its protein product is CASSLAGWADLTDTQYF.

This rearrangement joins TRBV29-1 to TRBJ1-1; 9 bases are a match to TRBD1. CDR3 length: 11 residues. Germline CDR1 reads SQVTM; CDR2 reads ANQGSEA. The CDR3, as DNA: TGCAGTGGGACAGGGTTGACTGAAGCTTTCTTT. This sequence encodes CSGTGLTEAFF.

This clonotype was detected only a few times. The rearrangement joins TRBV9 to TRBJ2-6, with TRBD1 identical over 7 bases. V shed 5 bases, J shed 4 bases, and the junction held 9 bases outside the gene matches. Looked up from germline, CDR1 is SGDLS and CDR2 is YYNGEE. The CDR3 sequence is 16 residues long. The CDR3: CASSRSTGTGANVLTF. For the CDR3, the DNA is TGTGCCAGCAGTCGATCGACAGGGACCGGGGCCAACGTCCTGACTTTC.

This clonotype has only a few counts. The V and J genes are TRBV7-9 and TRBJ2-2; D possibly matches TRBD1 or TRBD2 (5 bases each). Germline lookup yields CDR1 SEHNR and CDR2 FQNEAQ (reference sequence). The V end was cut by 11 bases, the J end by 4 bases, with 20 bases between. The CDR3 is 15 residues long. The CDR3 DNA reads as TGTGCCGGGTTGGGGGAGAGATGGCTCACCGGGGAGCTGTTTTTT. This encodes CAGLGERWLTGELFF.

The rearrangement links TRBV3-1 to TRBJ2-7; 8 bases are a match to TRBD1. CDR3 length: 15 residues. Per the germline V gene, CDR1 is LGHDT and CDR2 is YNNKEL (reference sequence). The ends lost 1 base at V and 2 bases at J; junction bases unmatched: 4. CDR3 sequence: CASSQAVDRAYEQYF. DNA for the CDR3: TGTGCCAGCAGCCAAGCCGTGGACAGGGCCTACGAGCAGTACTTC.

This clonotype showed up just a few times. This chain connects TRBV4-2 to TRBJ2-7, with D possibly matching TRBD2 (5 bases). V lost 0 bases, J lost 0 bases, and 12 bases lay in between. The germline V gene has CDR1 LGHNA and CDR2 YNFKEQ. This CDR3 is built from 16 residues. The CDR3 is CASSQELVGSSYEQYF. The CDR3 DNA sequence: TGTGCCAGCAGCCAAGAGCTAGTGGGGAGCTCCTACGAGCAGTACTTC.

This clonotype was counted a few times. The chain employs TRBV12-3 or TRBV12-4 and TRBJ1-1; TRBD1 agrees at 10 bases. The CDR3 contains 18 residues. V shed 6 bases, J shed 4 bases, and the junction held 17 bases outside the gene matches. This chain's CDR3 is CASSSRGRGRQGATEAFF. DNA of the CDR3: TGTGCCAGCAGCTCTAGAGGTCGCGGCCGACAGGGGGCCACTGAAGCTTTCTTT.

Only a few counts were recorded for this clonotype. The chain carries TRBV5-8 and TRBJ1-5; no definite D call. CDR1 and CDR2 (germline): SGHTS, YDEGEE. Trimming stripped 2 bases from V and 3 bases from J, with 9 bases between. CDR3 length: 14 amino acids. CDR3 DNA: TGTGCCAGCAGCTTATACAGACTCAATCAGCCCCAGCATTTT. This gives the protein CASSLYRLNQPQHF.

This chain connects TRBV2 to TRBJ1-4, with D maybe TRBD1 (5 bases). The CDR3 consists of 14 residues. The germline V gene encodes CDR1 SNHLY and CDR2 FYNNEI. V gave up 6 bases and J gave up 3 bases, with 11 bases separating them. The CDR3 reads CASRGTASNEKLFF. CDR3 DNA sequence: TGTGCCAGCAGAGGGACGGCTTCTAATGAAAAACTGTTTTTT.

V usage is TRBV29-1 and J usage is TRBJ2-3, with 8 bases matching TRBD1. CDR3 length: 14 residues. The ends lost 6 bases at V and 0 bases at J; junction bases unmatched: 5. Per the germline V gene, CDR1 is SQVTM and CDR2 is ANQGSEA. In DNA form, the CDR3 reads TGCAGCGTAGAGACAGGGGCCAGCACAGATACGCAGTATTTT. This gives the protein CSVETGASTDTQYF.

The chain is built from TRBV12-3 or TRBV12-4 and TRBJ2-7; 8 nucleotides align to TRBD1. The V and J ends lost 7 bases and 2 bases, in that order; junction bases with no gene match: 4. The CDR3 loop spans 13 amino acids. The CDR3 DNA is TGTGCCAGCATGCAACAGGGGGCCTACGAGCAGTACTTC. Translation: CASMQQGAYEQYF.

This clonotype has only a few counts. V usage is TRBV10-3 and J usage is TRBJ1-3; D possibly corresponds to TRBD1 (5 bases). The length of the CDR3 is 15 residues. CDR1 and CDR2 from the germline V gene are ENHRY and SYGVKD. Trimming took off 2 bases at V and 1 base at J, with 9 bases between the two ends. CDR3 sequence: CAISEGHPSGNTIYF. The CDR3 DNA reads as TGTGCCATCAGTGAGGGACACCCGTCTGGAAACACCATATATTTT.

The V gene is TRBV12-3 or TRBV12-4, the J gene TRBJ2-2, with 12 bases aligning to TRBD2. The CDR3 totals 16 residues. The V segment lost 7 bases and the J segment 1 base; nucleotides outside the gene matches: 4. As DNA, the CDR3 is TGTGCCAGCAACCCTAGCGGGAGGGGGAACACCGGGGAGCTGTTTTTT. It codes for CASNPSGRGNTGELFF.

This clonotype was seen a handful of times. The V gene is TRBV7-8, the J gene TRBJ2-2; weak D call: TRBD2 (6 bases). Trimming pared 5 bases from V and 6 bases from J, leaving 13 bases between. Per germline, CDR1 SGHVS and CDR2 FQNEAQ. This CDR3 region has 14 residues. The CDR3 is CASSIEIAAGELFF. The CDR3, as DNA: TGTGCCAGCAGCATCGAAATAGCGGCCGGGGAGCTGTTTTTT.

The gene calls are TRBV11-2 and TRBJ2-4; D gene uncertain. V shed 2 bases and J shed 0 bases, with 17 bases lying between them. CDR3 length equals 18 residues. Germline CDR1 SGHAT, CDR2 FQNNGV. The CDR3 spells CASSLNPPHTSAKNIQYF. The CDR3 bases are TGTGCCAGCAGCTTAAATCCTCCGCACACGTCAGCCAAAAACATTCAGTACTTC.

In its sample, this clonotype was seen a few times. J is TRBJ1-5 and V is TRBV7-9; 7 bases map to TRBD1. In germline, CDR1 is SEHNR, CDR2 FQNEAQ (reference sequence). The trim removed 5 bases at V and 3 bases at J, leaving 13 bases unmatched. This CDR3 contains 17 residues. CDR3: CASSPGTVGGYNQPQHF. As DNA, the CDR3 is TGTGCCAGCAGCCCGGGGACAGTAGGGGGATACAATCAGCCCCAGCATTTT.